The source of this T cell receptor beta chain is a study of blood T cell repertoires in COVID-19 (dated by TCRdb to 2019 to 2021). General notes on the study: The collaborator samples originated in the United States, Italy and Spain and spanned the acute and convalescent phases of COVID-19. The material from the prospective study consisted of cDNA or gDNA derived from T cells, B-cell-depleted T cells, or PBMCs. Deeply sampled blood TCRbeta repertoires from subjects exposed to, actively infected with, or recovered from COVID-19 were included in the dataset. A freely available public database, intended as a resource for researchers studying the immune response to SARS-CoV-2, is where the repertoires were released. The samples were drawn from the first 160 participants of the ongoing ImmuneRACE study and from more than 1,000 subjects provided by 6 global collaborators. Nearly every sample came with metadata listing a de-identified subject ID, COVID-19 status, age in years and sex. HLA class I and class II types, where available, came from metadata supplied by the sample provider rather than from assay-based typing. Study-wide conclusions, independent of this receptor: Clinical and demographic metadata were provided uncurated, with the amount varying by source and participant.

TCRbeta CDR3 regions were amplified from genomic DNA using the immunoSEQ Assay, a bias-controlled multiplex PCR. Per the source publication's procedure: Nucleated cell counts per sample were estimated from amplification of reference gene primers within the assay. To quantify the absolute abundance of each unique TCRbeta CDR3 rearrangement, sequence reads were collapsed and filtered. Productive Simpson clonality was computed per sample as the square root of Simpson's diversity index over productive rearrangements. What TCRdb holds here is the immuneACCESS table cut down to in-frame rearrangements. Part of the clones is not present; checked against another copy, under half of the missing clones reflect an unresolved V gene, and the others are unexplained. Clone size and V and J calls were adopted from that table, with D and trimming inferred from the DNA. This sample lists tens of thousands of clones; around 83% were detected once. Roughly 6.9% of the sample comes from the top ten.

In regard to this clone: Its binding antigen is unknown. One base away there is no much larger clone; base qualities are not given.

Each collaborating institution followed its own protocols to collect whole blood in K2EDTA tubes. Collaborator samples were shipped for TCRbeta analysis as frozen whole blood, isolated PBMCs, or DNA extracted from either sample type. For CDR1 and CDR2, the germline V gene (reference sequence) lists SEHNR and FQNEAQ. Taken from cysteine to phenylalanine, the CDR3 has 15 residues. The entry retains the CDR3 DNA only, 45 bases that are in frame from base 1. Germline trimming: 5 bases from V, 4 bases from J; junction bases outside gene matches: 6. Sequenced material: peripheral blood. This chain joins TRBV7-9 to TRBJ2-2; TRBD1 matches 8 bases in the middle. The TCR was taken from a man aged 45 to 65 with active COVID-19. The nucleotides read TGTGCCAGCAGCCTTCGGACAGGGACCACCGGGGAGCTGTTTTTT. It codes for CASSLRTGTTGELFF.